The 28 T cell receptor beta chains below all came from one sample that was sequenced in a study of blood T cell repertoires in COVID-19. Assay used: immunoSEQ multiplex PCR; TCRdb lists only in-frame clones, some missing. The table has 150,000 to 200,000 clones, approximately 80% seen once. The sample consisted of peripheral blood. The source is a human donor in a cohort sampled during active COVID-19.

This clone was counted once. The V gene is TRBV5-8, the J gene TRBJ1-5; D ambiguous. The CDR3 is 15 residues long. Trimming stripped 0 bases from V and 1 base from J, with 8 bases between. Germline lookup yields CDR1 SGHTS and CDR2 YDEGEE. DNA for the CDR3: TGTGCCAGCAGCTTGGGGGAGGTGAGCAATCAGCCCCAGCATTTT. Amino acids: CASSLGEVSNQPQHF.

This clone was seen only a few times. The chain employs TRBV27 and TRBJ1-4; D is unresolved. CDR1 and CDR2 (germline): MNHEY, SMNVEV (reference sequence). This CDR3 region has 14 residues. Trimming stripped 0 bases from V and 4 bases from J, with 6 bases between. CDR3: CASSLSRLNEKLFF. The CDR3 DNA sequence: TGTGCCAGCAGTTTATCGCGACTTAATGAAAAACTGTTTTTT.

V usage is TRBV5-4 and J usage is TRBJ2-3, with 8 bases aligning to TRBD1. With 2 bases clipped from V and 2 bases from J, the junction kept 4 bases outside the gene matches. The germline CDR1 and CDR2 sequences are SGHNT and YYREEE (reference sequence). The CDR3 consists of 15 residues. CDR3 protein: CASSFDRGYTDTQYF. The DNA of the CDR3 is TGTGCCAGCAGCTTCGACAGGGGATACACAGATACGCAGTATTTT.

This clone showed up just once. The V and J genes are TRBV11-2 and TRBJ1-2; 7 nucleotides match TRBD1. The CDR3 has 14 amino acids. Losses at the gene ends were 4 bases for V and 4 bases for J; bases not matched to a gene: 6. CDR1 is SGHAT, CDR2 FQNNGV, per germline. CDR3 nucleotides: TGTGCCAGCAGCTCTGACAGGGTCACCTATGGCTACACCTTC. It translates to CASSSDRVTYGYTF.

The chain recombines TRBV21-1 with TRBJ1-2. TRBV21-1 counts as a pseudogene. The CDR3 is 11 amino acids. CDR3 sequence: CATLPGVGYTF. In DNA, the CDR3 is TGTGCCACCCTACCGGGGGTTGGCTACACCTTC.

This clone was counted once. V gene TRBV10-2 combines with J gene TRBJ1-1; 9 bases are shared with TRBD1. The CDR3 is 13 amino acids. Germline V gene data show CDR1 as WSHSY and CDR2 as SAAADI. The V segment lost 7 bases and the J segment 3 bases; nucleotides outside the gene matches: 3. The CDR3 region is CASNRGQDTEAFF. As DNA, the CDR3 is TGCGCCAGCAACAGGGGGCAGGACACTGAAGCTTTCTTT.

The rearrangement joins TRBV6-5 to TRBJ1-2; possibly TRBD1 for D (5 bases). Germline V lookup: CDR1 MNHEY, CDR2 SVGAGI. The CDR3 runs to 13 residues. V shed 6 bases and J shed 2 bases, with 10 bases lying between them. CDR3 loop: CASSRDSNYGYTF. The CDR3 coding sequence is TGTGCCAGCAGCCGGGACTCCAACTATGGCTACACCTTC.

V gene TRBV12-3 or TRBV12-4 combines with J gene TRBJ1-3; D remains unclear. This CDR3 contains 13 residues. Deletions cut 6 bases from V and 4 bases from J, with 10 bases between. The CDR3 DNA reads TGTGCCAGCAGCTACAGTCCCGGAAACACCATATATTTT. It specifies CASSYSPGNTIYF.

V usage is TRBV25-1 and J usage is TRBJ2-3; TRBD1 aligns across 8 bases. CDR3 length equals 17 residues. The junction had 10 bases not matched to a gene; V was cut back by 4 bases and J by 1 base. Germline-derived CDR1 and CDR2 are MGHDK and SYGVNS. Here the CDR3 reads CASSARTGSTGTDTQYF. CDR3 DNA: TGTGCCAGCAGTGCCAGGACAGGGAGCACTGGCACAGATACGCAGTATTTT.

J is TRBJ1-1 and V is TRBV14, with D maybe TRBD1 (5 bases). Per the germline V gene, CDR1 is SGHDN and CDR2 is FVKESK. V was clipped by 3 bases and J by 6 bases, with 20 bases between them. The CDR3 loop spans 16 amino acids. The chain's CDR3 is CASSHLGSRGISEAFF. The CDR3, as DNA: TGTGCCAGCAGCCACTTGGGGAGTCGGGGGATTTCTGAAGCTTTCTTT.

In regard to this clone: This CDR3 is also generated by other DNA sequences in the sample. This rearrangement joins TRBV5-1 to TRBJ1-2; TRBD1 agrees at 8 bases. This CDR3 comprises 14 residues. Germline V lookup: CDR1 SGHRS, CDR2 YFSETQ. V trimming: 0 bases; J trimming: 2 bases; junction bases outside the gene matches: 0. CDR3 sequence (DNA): TGCGCCAGCAGCTTGGGACAGGGGAACTATGGCTACACCTTC. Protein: CASSLGQGNYGYTF.

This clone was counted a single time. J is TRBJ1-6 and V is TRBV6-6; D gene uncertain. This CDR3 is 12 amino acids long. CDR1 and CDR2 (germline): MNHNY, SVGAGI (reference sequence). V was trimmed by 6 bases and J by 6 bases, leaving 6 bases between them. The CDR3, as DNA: TGTGCCAGCAGCCCCGGTAATTCACCCCTCCACTTT. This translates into CASSPGNSPLHF.

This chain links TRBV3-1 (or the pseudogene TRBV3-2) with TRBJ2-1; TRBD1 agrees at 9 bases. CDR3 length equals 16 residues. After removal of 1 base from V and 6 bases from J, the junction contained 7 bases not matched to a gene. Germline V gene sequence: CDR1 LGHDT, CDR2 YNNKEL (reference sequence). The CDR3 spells CASSQGFGTGSNEQFF. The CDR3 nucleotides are TGTGCCAGCAGCCAAGGGTTTGGGACAGGGTCCAATGAGCAGTTCTTC.

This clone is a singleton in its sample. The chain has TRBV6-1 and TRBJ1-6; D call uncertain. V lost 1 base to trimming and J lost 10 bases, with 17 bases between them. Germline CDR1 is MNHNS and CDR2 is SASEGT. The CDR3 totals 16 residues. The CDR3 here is CASSEGASGSVSPLHF. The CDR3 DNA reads TGTGCCAGCAGTGAAGGGGCCTCCGGTAGTGTGTCACCCCTCCACTTT.

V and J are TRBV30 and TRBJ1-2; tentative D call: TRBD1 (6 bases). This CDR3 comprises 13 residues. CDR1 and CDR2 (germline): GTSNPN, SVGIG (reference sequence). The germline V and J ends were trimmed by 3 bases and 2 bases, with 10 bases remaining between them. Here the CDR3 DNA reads TGTGCCTGGAGACCCGACAGGAACTATGGCTACACCTTC. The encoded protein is CAWRPDRNYGYTF.

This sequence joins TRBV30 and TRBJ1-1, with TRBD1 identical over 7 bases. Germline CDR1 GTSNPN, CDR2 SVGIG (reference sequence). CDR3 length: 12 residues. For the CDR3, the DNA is TGTGCAACCGAGGAGGGGGCCACTGAAGCTTTCTTT. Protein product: CATEEGATEAFF. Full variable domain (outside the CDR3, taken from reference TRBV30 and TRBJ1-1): SQTIHQWPATLVQPVGSPLSLECTVEGTSNPNLYWYRQAAGRGLQLLFYSVGIGQISSEVPQNLSASRPQDRQFILSSKKLLLSDSGFYLCATEEGATEAFFGQGTRLTVV.

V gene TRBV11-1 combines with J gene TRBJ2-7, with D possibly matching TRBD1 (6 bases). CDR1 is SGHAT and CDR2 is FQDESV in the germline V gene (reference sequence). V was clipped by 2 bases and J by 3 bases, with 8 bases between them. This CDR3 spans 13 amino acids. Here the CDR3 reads CASSLRGSYEQYF. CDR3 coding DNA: TGTGCCAGCAGCTTAAGGGGGAGCTACGAGCAGTACTTC.

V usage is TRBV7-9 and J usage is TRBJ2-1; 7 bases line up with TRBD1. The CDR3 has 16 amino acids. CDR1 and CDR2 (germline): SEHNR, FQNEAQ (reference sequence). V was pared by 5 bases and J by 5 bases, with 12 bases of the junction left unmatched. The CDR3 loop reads CASSQNRGPWDNEQFF. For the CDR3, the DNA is TGTGCCAGCAGCCAAAACAGGGGCCCCTGGGACAATGAGCAGTTCTTC.

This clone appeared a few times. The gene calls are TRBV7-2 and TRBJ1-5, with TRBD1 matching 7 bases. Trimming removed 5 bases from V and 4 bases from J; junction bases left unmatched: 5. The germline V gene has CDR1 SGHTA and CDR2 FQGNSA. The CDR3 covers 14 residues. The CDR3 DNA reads TGTGCCAGCAGCCCACAGGGGTGGAATCAGCCCCAGCATTTT. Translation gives CASSPQGWNQPQHF. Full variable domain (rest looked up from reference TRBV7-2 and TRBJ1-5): GAGVSQSPSNKVTEKGKDVELRCDPISGHTALYWYRQSLGQGLEFLIYFQGNSAPDKSGLPSDRFSAERTGGSVSTLTIQRTQQEDSAVYLCASSPQGWNQPQHFGDGTRLSIL.

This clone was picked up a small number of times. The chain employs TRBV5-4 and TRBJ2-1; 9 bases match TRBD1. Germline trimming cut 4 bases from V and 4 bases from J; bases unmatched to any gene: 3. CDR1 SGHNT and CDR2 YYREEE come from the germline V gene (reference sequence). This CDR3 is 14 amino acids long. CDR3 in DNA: TGTGCCAGCAGCCAGGACAGGGGATACAATGAGCAGTTCTTC. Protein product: CASSQDRGYNEQFF.

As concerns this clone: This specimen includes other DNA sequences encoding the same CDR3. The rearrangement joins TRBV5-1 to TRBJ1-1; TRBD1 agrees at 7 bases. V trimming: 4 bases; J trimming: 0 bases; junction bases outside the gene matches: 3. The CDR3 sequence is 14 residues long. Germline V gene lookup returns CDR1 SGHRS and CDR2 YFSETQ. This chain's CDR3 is CASSHRGLNTEAFF. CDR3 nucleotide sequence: TGCGCCAGCAGCCACAGGGGCCTGAACACTGAAGCTTTCTTT.

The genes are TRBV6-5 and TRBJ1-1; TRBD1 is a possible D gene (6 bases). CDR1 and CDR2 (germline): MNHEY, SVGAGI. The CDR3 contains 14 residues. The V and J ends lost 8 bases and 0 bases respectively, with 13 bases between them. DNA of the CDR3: TGTGCCAGCGGAGGCGGGGGCATGAACACTGAAGCTTTCTTT. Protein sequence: CASGGGGMNTEAFF.

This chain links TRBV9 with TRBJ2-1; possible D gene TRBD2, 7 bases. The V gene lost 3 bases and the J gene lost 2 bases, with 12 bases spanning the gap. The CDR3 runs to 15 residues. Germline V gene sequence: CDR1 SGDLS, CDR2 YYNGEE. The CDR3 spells CASSASGGPYNEQFF. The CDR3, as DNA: TGTGCCAGCAGCGCGTCGGGGGGCCCCTACAATGAGCAGTTCTTC.

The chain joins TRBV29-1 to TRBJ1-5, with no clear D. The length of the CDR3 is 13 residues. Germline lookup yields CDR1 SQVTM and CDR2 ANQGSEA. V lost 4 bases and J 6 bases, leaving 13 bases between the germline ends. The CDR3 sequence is CSVGFGVGQPQHF. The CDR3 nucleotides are TGCAGCGTTGGGTTTGGAGTGGGTCAGCCCCAGCATTTT.

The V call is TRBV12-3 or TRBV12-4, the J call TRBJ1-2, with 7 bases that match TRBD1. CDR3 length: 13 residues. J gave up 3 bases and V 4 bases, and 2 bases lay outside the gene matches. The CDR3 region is CASSYDRDYGYTF. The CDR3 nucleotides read TGTGCCAGCAGTTACGACAGGGACTATGGCTACACCTTC.

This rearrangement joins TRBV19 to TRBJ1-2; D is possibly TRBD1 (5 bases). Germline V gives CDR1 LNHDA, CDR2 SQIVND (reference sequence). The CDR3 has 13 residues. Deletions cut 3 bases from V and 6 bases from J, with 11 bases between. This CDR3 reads CASSMRQGDGYTF. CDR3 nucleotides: TGTGCCAGTAGTATGCGGCAGGGTGATGGCTACACCTTC.

The CDR3 coding sequence is TGTGCCAGCAGCCCCAGGGGCGGACCCTACGAGCAGTACTTC. Translating it yields CASSPRGGPYEQYF. The V and J genes are TRBV9 and TRBJ2-7, with D possibly being TRBD1 (6 bases). Germline V lookup: CDR1 SGDLS, CDR2 YYNGEE. The germline V and J ends were trimmed by 4 bases and 2 bases, with 13 bases remaining between them. The CDR3 has 14 residues.

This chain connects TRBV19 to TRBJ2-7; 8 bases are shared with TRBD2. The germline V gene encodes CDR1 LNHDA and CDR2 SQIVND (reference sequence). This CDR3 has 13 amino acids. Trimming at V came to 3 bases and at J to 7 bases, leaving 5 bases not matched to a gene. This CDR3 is CASSMYGRGEQYF. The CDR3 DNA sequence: TGTGCCAGTAGTATGTACGGGAGGGGGGAGCAGTACTTC.